Listed here are 13 T cell receptor beta chains from one sample, sequenced in a study of blood T cell repertoires in COVID-19. Here immunoSEQ multiplex PCR was the method, and the copy in TCRdb shows in-frame clones only, minus some. The table lists about 410,000 clones, around 91% of them singletons. The sample taken for sequencing was peripheral blood. All receptors derive from a woman aged 35 to 49 with COVID-19, enrolled during active disease.

This clone has a handful of counts. The chain links TRBV3-1 (or the pseudogene TRBV3-2) to TRBJ1-1, with 10 bases matching TRBD1. The CDR3 consists of 17 residues. The germline V gene has CDR1 LGHDT and CDR2 YNNKEL (reference sequence). Trimming cost V 2 bases and J 0 bases; bases outside gene matches: 6. CDR3 sequence (DNA): TGTGCCAGCAGCCAATTTGGACAGGGGGATTTGAACACTGAAGCTTTCTTT. Translating gives CASSQFGQGDLNTEAFF.

This clone was recorded only once. This sequence joins TRBV18 and TRBJ2-1; 7 nucleotides align to TRBD1. After removal of 5 bases from V and 1 base from J, the junction contained 8 bases not matched to a gene. This CDR3 comprises 16 residues. From germline, CDR1 is KGHSH and CDR2 LQKENI. Written as DNA, the CDR3 is TGTGCCAGCTCATCGACGAAGGGGGCTTCCTACAATGAGCAGTTCTTC. It is translated as CASSSTKGASYNEQFF.

The chain is built from TRBV7-9 and TRBJ1-1; TRBD1 matches at 9 bases. With V trimmed by 2 bases and J by 4 bases, 5 bases remained unmatched. The germline V gene has CDR1 SEHNR and CDR2 FQNEAQ (reference sequence). CDR3 length: 15 amino acids. The CDR3 nucleotides are TGTGCCAGCAGCTTACCCACAGGGGGCCCCACTGAAGCTTTCTTT. It encodes CASSLPTGGPTEAFF.

V usage is TRBV9 and J usage is TRBJ1-2; D possibly corresponds to TRBD1 (5 bases). Trimming pared 6 bases from V and 5 bases from J, leaving 14 bases between. The CDR3 runs 13 residues. Germline V gene lookup returns CDR1 SGDLS and CDR2 YYNGEE. The CDR3 region has the DNA TGTGCCAGCAATACCGGGACTGCTTATGGCTACACCTTC. Amino acids: CASNTGTAYGYTF.

V is TRBV6-6 and J is TRBJ1-5, with a weak D call TRBD1 (5 bases). The germline CDR1 and CDR2 sequences are MNHNY and SVGAGI (reference sequence). This CDR3 region has 16 residues. Trimming pared 0 bases from V and 4 bases from J, leaving 13 bases between. CDR3 sequence: CASSYSTGGVNQPQHF. The CDR3 nucleotides read TGTGCCAGCAGTTACTCGACCGGGGGTGTGAATCAGCCCCAGCATTTT.

The chain carries TRBV7-2 and TRBJ2-3; D is possibly TRBD2 (6 bases). This CDR3 has 15 amino acids. The V end was cut by 5 bases, the J end by 0 bases, with 12 bases between. Per the germline V gene, CDR1 is SGHTA and CDR2 is FQGNSA. CDR3 in amino acids: CASSPGTSSTDTQYF. CDR3 DNA: TGTGCCAGCAGCCCCGGGACTTCTAGCACAGATACGCAGTATTTT.

The rearrangement uses TRBV3-1 (or the pseudogene TRBV3-2) and TRBJ1-2; 9 bases agree with TRBD1. The J segment lost 3 bases and the V segment lost 0 bases, leaving 8 bases of the junction unmatched. Germline values: CDR1 LGHDT, CDR2 YNNKEL (reference sequence). The CDR3 totals 17 residues. The CDR3 sequence is CASSQDPTTGGHYGYTF. Written as DNA, the CDR3 is TGTGCCAGCAGCCAAGATCCCACCACAGGGGGCCACTATGGCTACACCTTC.

The chain has TRBV6-1 and TRBJ2-1; D gene uncertain. In germline, CDR1 is MNHNS, CDR2 SASEGT. The V end was cut by 1 base, the J end by 0 bases, with 7 bases between. This CDR3 comprises 15 residues. The CDR3 protein is CASSEDSYSYNEQFF. CDR3 DNA sequence: TGTGCCAGCAGTGAAGACAGTTACTCCTACAATGAGCAGTTCTTC.

J is TRBJ2-3 and V is TRBV19; D is possibly TRBD2 (6 bases). Per the germline V gene, CDR1 is LNHDA and CDR2 is SQIVND (reference sequence). V was trimmed by 3 bases and J by 5 bases, leaving 15 bases between them. The length of the CDR3 is 15 residues. DNA of the CDR3: TGTGCCAGTAGTATCGGGGACTTCGGAGGAGATACGCAGTATTTT. Translating it yields CASSIGDFGGDTQYF.

The CDR3 DNA sequence: TGTGCCAGCAGCGGTCGATCAGGGGGCGCGGCGCTTAAGGACGGCTACACCTTC. Amino acids: CASSGRSGGAALKDGYTF. The chain links TRBV9 to TRBJ1-2; 8 bases are a match to TRBD1. V gave up 3 bases and J gave up 8 bases; unmatched junction bases: 21. Germline-derived CDR1 and CDR2 are SGDLS and YYNGEE. The CDR3 runs 18 residues.

The CDR3 DNA follows: TGTGCCACCAGTCCGGCGGGGGGACAGGGAAAAACTGAAGCTTTCTTT. Translated: CATSPAGGQGKTEAFF. J is TRBJ1-1 and V is TRBV24-1; 9 nucleotides match TRBD1. V gave up 6 bases and J gave up 5 bases; unmatched junction bases: 12. The CDR3 is 16 amino acids. CDR1 is KGHDR, CDR2 SFDVKD, per germline.

There are a few counts of this clone. The rearrangement joins TRBV12-3 or TRBV12-4 to TRBJ1-6; D is uncertain. V lost 6 bases to trimming and J lost 5 bases, with 5 bases between them. CDR3 length: 12 residues. CDR3 region: CASSQNNSPLHF. CDR3 coding DNA: TGTGCCAGCAGCCAGAATAATTCACCCCTCCACTTT.

This clone has a single count. The chain carries TRBV6-2 or TRBV6-3 and TRBJ2-4, with 10 nucleotides matching TRBD2. This CDR3 comprises 15 residues. The V segment lost 5 bases and the J segment 4 bases; nucleotides outside the gene matches: 5. The germline gives CDR1 MNHEY, CDR2 SVGEGT. The CDR3, as DNA: TGTGCCAGCAGTCTAGCGGGGGCCGGAAAAAACATTCAGTACTTC. Its translation: CASSLAGAGKNIQYF.